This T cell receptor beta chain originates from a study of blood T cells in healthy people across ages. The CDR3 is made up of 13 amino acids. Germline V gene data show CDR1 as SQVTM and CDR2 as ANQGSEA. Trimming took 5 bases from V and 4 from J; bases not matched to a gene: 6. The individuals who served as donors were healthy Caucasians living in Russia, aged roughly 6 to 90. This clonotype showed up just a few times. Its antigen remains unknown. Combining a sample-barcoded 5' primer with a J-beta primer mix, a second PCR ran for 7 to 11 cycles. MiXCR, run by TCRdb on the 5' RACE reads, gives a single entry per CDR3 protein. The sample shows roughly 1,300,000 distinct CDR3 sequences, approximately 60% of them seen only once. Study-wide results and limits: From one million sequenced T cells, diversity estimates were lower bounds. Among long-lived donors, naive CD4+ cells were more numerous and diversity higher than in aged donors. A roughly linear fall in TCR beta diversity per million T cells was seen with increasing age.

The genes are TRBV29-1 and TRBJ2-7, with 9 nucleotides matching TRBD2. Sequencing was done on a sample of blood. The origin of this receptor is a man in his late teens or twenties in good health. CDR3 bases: TGCAGCGTTTCGGTCAGCGGGGGGTACGAGCAGTACTTC. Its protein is CSVSVSGGYEQYF.